These 12 T cell receptor beta chains were all obtained from the same sample, sequenced in a study of spatial heterogeneity in lung cancer. Time point described: blood at routine non-recurrence follow-up after resection. TCRdb processed the 5' RACE reads anew with MiXCR; each CDR3 protein has one entry. The table has about 94,000 distinct CDR3 sequences, around 19% seen once. The sample was PBMCs, taken at follow-up. The receptor set was obtained from a male donor with early-stage non-small cell lung cancer.

J is TRBJ2-1 and V is TRBV3-1; possibly TRBD1 for D (8 bases). Deletions cut 4 bases from V and 9 bases from J, with 19 bases between. The germline V gene has CDR1 LGHDT and CDR2 YNNKEL (reference sequence). The CDR3 has 15 amino acids. Here the CDR3 DNA reads TGTGCCAGCAGCCGACTTGGACAGGGAGGGAGTGAGCAGTTCTTC. Amino acids: CASSRLGQGGSEQFF.

This chain uses TRBV24-1 with TRBJ1-2, with D uncertain. Germline assignment: CDR1 KGHDR and CDR2 SFDVKD. The CDR3 extends over 14 amino acids. Deletions cut 2 bases from V and 1 base from J, with 7 bases between. For the CDR3, the DNA is TGTGCCACCAGTGATTCCGCGGTTAACTATGGCTACACCTTC. It specifies CATSDSAVNYGYTF.

This chain connects TRBV7-2 to TRBJ1-2, with 8 bases fitting TRBD1. Trimming at V came to 3 bases and at J to 1 base, leaving 4 bases not matched to a gene. The germline gives CDR1 SGHTA, CDR2 FQGNSA. The CDR3 has 15 amino acids. This CDR3 reads CASSFRDRHNYGYTF. The DNA of the CDR3 is TGTGCCAGCAGCTTTCGGGACAGGCATAACTATGGCTACACCTTC. Drawing the rest from reference TRBV7-2 and TRBJ1-2, the complete variable domain is GAGVSQSPSNKVTEKGKDVELRCDPISGHTALYWYRQSLGQGLEFLIYFQGNSAPDKSGLPSDRFSAERTGGSVSTLTIQRTQQEDSAVYLCASSFRDRHNYGYTFGSGTRLTVV.

This clonotype was counted only a few times. The rearrangement links TRBV18 to TRBJ2-3, with D hard to call. The CDR3 covers 14 residues. V was pared by 2 bases and J by 3 bases, with 9 bases between. Germline V gives CDR1 KGHSH, CDR2 LQKENI. This CDR3 reads CASSPDYTTDTQYF. CDR3 DNA: TGTGCCAGCTCACCAGATTACACTACAGATACGCAGTATTTT. Looking up the rest from reference TRBV18 and TRBJ2-3 gives the full variable domain: NAGVMQNPRHLVRRRGQEARLRCSPMKGHSHVYWYRQLPEEGLKFMVYLQKENIIDESGMPKERFSAEFPKEGPSILRIQQVVRGDSAAYFCASSPDYTTDTQYFGPGTRLTVL.

This clonotype has a handful of counts. V usage is TRBV2 and J usage is TRBJ1-2; 7 bases are a match to TRBD1. Trimming at V came to 5 bases and at J to 2 bases, leaving 5 bases not matched to a gene. The CDR3 spans 14 residues. The germline V gene has CDR1 SNHLY and CDR2 FYNNEI. The CDR3 sequence is CASSRDSLNYGYTF. In DNA form, the CDR3 reads TGTGCCAGCAGTAGGGACAGTCTAAACTATGGCTACACCTTC.

The rearrangement links TRBV20-1 to TRBJ2-5, with D perhaps matching TRBD2 (6 bases). CDR1 is DFQATT and CDR2 is SNEGSKA in the germline V gene (reference sequence). The CDR3 covers 14 residues. Trimming took 7 bases from V and 5 from J, leaving 20 bases between them. The DNA for the CDR3 is TGCAGTGGAGTCCGGGGAGGACGGGGGGAGACCCAGTACTTC. This codes for CSGVRGGRGETQYF.

In its sample, this clonotype was seen a few times. This sequence joins TRBV7-2 and TRBJ1-1, with unresolved D. CDR3 length: 12 amino acids. The ends were cut back, 1 base at V and 4 bases at J, with 4 bases in the middle. Germline V gene lookup returns CDR1 SGHTA and CDR2 FQGNSA. This CDR3 reads CASSLVSTEAFF. Here the CDR3 DNA reads TGTGCCAGCAGCTTAGTGTCCACTGAAGCTTTCTTT.

This clonotype occurred a few times. The V and J genes are TRBV18 and TRBJ2-5; D unclear. The CDR3 extends over 13 amino acids. V lost 6 bases, J lost 3 bases, and 11 bases lay in between. The germline V gene encodes CDR1 KGHSH and CDR2 LQKENI. In DNA form, the CDR3 reads TGTGCCAGCTCTCCCGGATTAAAAGAGACCCAGTACTTC. Residues: CASSPGLKETQYF.

This chain uses TRBV5-1 with TRBJ2-7; D perhaps matches TRBD2 (5 bases). V dropped 5 bases and J dropped 6 bases, with 12 bases sitting between them. The CDR3 has 12 amino acids. Looked up from germline, CDR1 is SGHRS and CDR2 is YFSETQ. The CDR3 region is CASRDRAGEQYV. In DNA, the CDR3 is TGCGCCAGCAGGGATAGGGCGGGCGAGCAGTACGTC.

This clonotype occurred many times. The chain joins TRBV6-5 to TRBJ2-3; D not certain. The CDR3 length is 12 residues. V gave up 5 bases and J gave up 6 bases, with 9 bases separating them. Germline loops: CDR1 MNHEY, CDR2 SVGAGI. The CDR3 region has the DNA TGTGCCAGCAGTGAAACCGGGGATACGCAGTATTTT. Translation gives CASSETGDTQYF.

This clonotype has more than one count but fewer than ten. The CDR3 DNA sequence: TGTGCCAGCAGCTTTTCTCCAGTTCGTTCCTACGAGCAGTACGTC. This codes for CASSFSPVRSYEQYV. The V gene is TRBV11-2, the J gene TRBJ2-7; D is unresolved. Germline V gives CDR1 SGHAT, CDR2 FQNNGV. Trimming took off 3 bases at V and 1 base at J, with 13 bases between the two ends. The CDR3 has 15 amino acids.

A few counts support this clonotype. V is TRBV3-1 and J is TRBJ1-2, with D possibly TRBD1 on 6 matching bases. The CDR3 has 14 residues. Germline V gene lookup returns CDR1 LGHDT and CDR2 YNNKEL (reference sequence). Trimming shortened V by 4 bases and J by 2 bases, and 11 bases separated the two germline ends. The CDR3 DNA reads TGTGCCAGCAGCCGGACAGTGCAAAACTATGGCTACACCTTC. Translation: CASSRTVQNYGYTF.